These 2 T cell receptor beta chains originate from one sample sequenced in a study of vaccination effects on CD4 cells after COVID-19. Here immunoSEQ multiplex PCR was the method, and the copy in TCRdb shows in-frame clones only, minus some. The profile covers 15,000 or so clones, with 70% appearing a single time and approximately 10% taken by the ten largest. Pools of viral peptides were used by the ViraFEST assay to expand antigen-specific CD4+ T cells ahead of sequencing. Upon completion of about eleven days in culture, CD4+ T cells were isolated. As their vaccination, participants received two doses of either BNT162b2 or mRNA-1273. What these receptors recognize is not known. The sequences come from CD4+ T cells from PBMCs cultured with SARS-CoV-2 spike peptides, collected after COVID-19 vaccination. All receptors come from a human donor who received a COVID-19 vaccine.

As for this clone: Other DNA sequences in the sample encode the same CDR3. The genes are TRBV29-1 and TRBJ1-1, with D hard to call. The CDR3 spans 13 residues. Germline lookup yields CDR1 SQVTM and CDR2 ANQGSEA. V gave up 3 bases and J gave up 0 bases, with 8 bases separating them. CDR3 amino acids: CSVEGRMNTEAFF. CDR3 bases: TGCAGCGTTGAGGGTCGGATGAACACTGAAGCTTTCTTT.

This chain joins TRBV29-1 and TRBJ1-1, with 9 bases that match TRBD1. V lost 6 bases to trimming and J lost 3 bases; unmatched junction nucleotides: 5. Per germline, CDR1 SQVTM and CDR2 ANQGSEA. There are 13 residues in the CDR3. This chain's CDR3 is CSVGQGTHTEAFF. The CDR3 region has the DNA TGCAGCGTCGGACAGGGGACGCACACTGAAGCTTTCTTT.